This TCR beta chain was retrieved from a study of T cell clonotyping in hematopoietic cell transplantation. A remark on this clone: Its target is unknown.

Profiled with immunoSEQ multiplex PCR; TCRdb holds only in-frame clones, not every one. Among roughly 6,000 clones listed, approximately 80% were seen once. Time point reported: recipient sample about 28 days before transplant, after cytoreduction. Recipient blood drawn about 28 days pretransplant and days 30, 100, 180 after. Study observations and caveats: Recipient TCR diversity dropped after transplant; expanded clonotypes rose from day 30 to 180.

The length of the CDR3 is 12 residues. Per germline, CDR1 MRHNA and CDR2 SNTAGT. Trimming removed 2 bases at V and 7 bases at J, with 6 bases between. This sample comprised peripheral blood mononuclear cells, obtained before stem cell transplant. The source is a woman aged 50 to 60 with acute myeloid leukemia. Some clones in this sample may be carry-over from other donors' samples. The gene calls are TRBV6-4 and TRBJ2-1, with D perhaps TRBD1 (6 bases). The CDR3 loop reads CASSDQGNEQFF. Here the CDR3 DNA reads TGTGCCAGCAGTGACCAGGGGAATGAGCAGTTCTTC.